This passage covers 21 T cell receptor beta chains from one sample sequenced in a study of T-cell memory formation after mild COVID-19. A single record per CDR3 protein comes from TCRdb applying MiXCR to the 5' RACE reads. Of about 320,000 distinct CDR3 sequences in the sample, 14% were seen once. The source material was PBMCs or a T cell subset sorted from them (not recorded which). Receptors were obtained from a man in his late teens or twenties who had mild COVID-19 (a few samples of this study predate the infection). Cell type and time point are not known.

This clonotype was counted between two and nine times. This rearrangement joins TRBV19 to TRBJ2-1; TRBD1 aligns across 11 bases. This CDR3 region has 16 residues. Germline V gene data show CDR1 as LNHDA and CDR2 as SQIVND (reference sequence). V lost 3 bases and J lost 3; bases outside the gene matches: 4. CDR3 in DNA: TGTGCCAGTAGTATTCCGGGACAGGGGGACTACAATGAGCAGTTCTTC. It codes for CASSIPGQGDYNEQFF.

The DNA of the CDR3 is TGCGCCAGCAGCTACCGACTAGCGGGGGGGTATGAGCAGTTCTTC. It translates to CASSYRLAGGYEQFF. The genes are TRBV5-1 and TRBJ2-1; 14 bases are shared with TRBD2. CDR1 and CDR2 from the germline V gene are SGHRS and YFSETQ. Germline trimming cut 3 bases from V and 8 bases from J; bases unmatched to any gene: 4. The CDR3 has 15 residues.

The V gene is TRBV12-3 or TRBV12-4, the J gene TRBJ2-1, with a tentative D call TRBD1 (6 bases). V lost 6 bases and J lost 9, with 21 bases in between. The length of the CDR3 is 15 residues. The CDR3 nucleotides read TGTGCCAGCAGCCAACCGAGCTCACAGGGACCTGAGCAGTTCTTC. It codes for CASSQPSSQGPEQFF.

A few counts support this clonotype. V usage is TRBV7-2 and J usage is TRBJ2-3; weak D call: TRBD2 (6 bases). The CDR3 contains 15 residues. Germline values: CDR1 SGHTA, CDR2 FQGNSA. The V end was cut by 0 bases, the J end by 8 bases, with 15 bases between. The CDR3 DNA sequence: TGTGCCAGCAGCTTAGCGTCGGAGGGCTTGGGTACGCAGTATTTT. Amino acid sequence: CASSLASEGLGTQYF.

This clonotype was counted ten times or more. V and J are TRBV5-1 and TRBJ2-7, with 8 nucleotides matching TRBD2. Germline assignment: CDR1 SGHRS and CDR2 YFSETQ. The J segment lost 4 bases and the V segment lost 4 bases, leaving 7 bases of the junction unmatched. This CDR3 has 14 amino acids. The CDR3 sequence is CASSPSGGRYEQYF. CDR3 DNA: TGCGCCAGCAGCCCCTCGGGGGGGAGGTACGAGCAGTACTTC.

At least ten counts were recorded for this clonotype. The CDR3 bases are TGTGCCAGCAGCATCTATGCGGGACAGTGGGACTACGAGCAGTACTTC. It codes for CASSIYAGQWDYEQYF. The rearrangement joins TRBV7-2 to TRBJ2-7; the D gene is possibly TRBD1 (7 bases). Per germline, CDR1 SGHTA and CDR2 FQGNSA. The V and J ends lost 5 bases and 3 bases respectively, with 20 bases between them. The CDR3 spans 16 residues.

This clonotype was seen only a few times. The chain uses TRBV9 and TRBJ2-7; D might be TRBD1 (5 bases). The germline V gene has CDR1 SGDLS and CDR2 YYNGEE. The CDR3 length is 14 residues. V was clipped by 4 bases and J by 3 bases, with 14 bases between them. The CDR3 reads CASSLGQGDYEQYF. For the CDR3, the DNA is TGTGCCAGCAGCCTAGGGCAGGGTGACTACGAGCAGTACTTC. Based on the CDR3 plus reference TRBV9 and TRBJ2-7, the full variable domain is DSGVTQTPKHLITATGQRVTLRCSPRSGDLSVYWYQQSLDQGLQFLIQYYNGEERAKGNILERFSAQQFPDLHSELNLSSLELGDSALYFCASSLGQGDYEQYFGPGTRLTVT.

This clonotype occurred a few times. The V gene is TRBV4-1, the J gene TRBJ1-1, with 7 bases aligning to TRBD1. The trim removed 4 bases at V and 10 bases at J, leaving 9 bases unmatched. The CDR3 has 13 residues. In germline, CDR1 is MGHRA, CDR2 YSYEKL. The CDR3 protein is CASSPALDRRAFF. CDR3 nucleotide sequence: TGCGCCAGCAGCCCGGCCTTGGACAGGAGAGCTTTCTTT.

The gene calls are TRBV29-1 and TRBJ1-1; 7 bases agree with TRBD1. The junction had 12 bases not matched to a gene; V was cut back by 6 bases and J by 5 bases. This CDR3 has 14 residues. Germline values: CDR1 SQVTM, CDR2 ANQGSEA. CDR3 protein: CSVATGVDSTEAFF. The CDR3, as DNA: TGCAGCGTAGCCACAGGGGTGGATTCGACTGAAGCTTTCTTT.

This clonotype was counted at least ten times. The CDR3 nucleotides are TGTGCCAGCAGCGGAGGACAGGGAGGCACAGATACGCAGTATTTT. Protein product: CASSGGQGGTDTQYF. The rearrangement links TRBV2 to TRBJ2-3; 8 bases are a match to TRBD1. From germline, CDR1 is SNHLY and CDR2 FYNNEI. CDR3 length: 15 amino acids. J was trimmed by 1 base and V by 6 bases; bases with no gene match: 6.

This clonotype was counted ten times or more. V is TRBV11-2 and J is TRBJ2-7; a possible D gene is TRBD1 (6 bases). Germline loops: CDR1 SGHAT, CDR2 FQNNGV. V was shortened by 5 bases and J by 7 bases, with 24 bases between the two germline ends. The CDR3 totals 16 residues. In DNA, the CDR3 is TGTGCCAGCAGCCCGCTAGGGGACACCCTCTTGGGGGAGCAGTACTTC. Translated: CASSPLGDTLLGEQYF. Full variable domain (missing parts from reference TRBV11-2 and TRBJ2-7): EAGVAQSPRYKIIEKRQSVAFWCNPISGHATLYWYQQILGQGPKLLIQFQNNGVVDDSQLPKDRFSAERLKGVDSTLKIQPAKLEDSAVYLCASSPLGDTLLGEQYFGPGTRLTVT.

The table lists this clonotype with a few counts. The V gene is TRBV28, the J gene TRBJ1-2, with unresolved D. Trimming shortened V by 7 bases and J by 2 bases, and 11 bases separated the two germline ends. CDR3 length: 13 amino acids. In germline, CDR1 is MDHEN, CDR2 SYDVKM. CDR3 nucleotide sequence: TGTGCCAGCATAGGTCAGACCAACTATGGCTACACCTTC. Translating gives CASIGQTNYGYTF.

This clonotype was observed a few times. The chain links TRBV20-1 to TRBJ1-1; D remains ambiguous. The CDR3 runs to 15 residues. V gave up 0 bases and J gave up 7 bases, with 18 bases separating them. CDR1 DFQATT and CDR2 SNEGSKA come from the germline V gene (reference sequence). The CDR3 DNA follows: TGCAGTGCTAGAGATCCCCGTCGGGGAGAAAGTGAAGCTTTCTTT. Amino acid sequence: CSARDPRRGESEAFF.

The chain carries TRBV7-2 and TRBJ2-5; D is possibly TRBD1 (5 bases). CDR1 is SGHTA, CDR2 FQGNSA, per germline. V was trimmed by 1 base and J by 5 bases, leaving 14 bases between them. The CDR3 sequence is 15 residues long. In DNA form, the CDR3 reads TGTGCCAGCAGCTTAGAGGGCCTCAGGGCGGAGACCCAGTACTTC. It translates to CASSLEGLRAETQYF.

This clonotype was found a few times. The DNA for the CDR3 is TGCGCCAGCAGCATTGGGACGGCAGGGAATTCACCCCTCCACTTT. It specifies CASSIGTAGNSPLHF. V and J are TRBV5-1 and TRBJ1-6, with D possibly being TRBD1 (5 bases). This CDR3 has 15 residues. Trimming shortened V by 4 bases and J by 7 bases, and 15 bases separated the two germline ends. CDR1 and CDR2 from the germline V gene are SGHRS and YFSETQ.

This clonotype has at least ten counts. The rearrangement links TRBV4-3 to TRBJ1-4; D gene unclear. The CDR3 has 12 residues. CDR1 is LGHNA, CDR2 YSLEER, per germline. Trimming stripped 1 base from V and 10 bases from J, with 7 bases between. The CDR3 region is CASSQVSGKLFF. CDR3 DNA: TGCGCCAGCAGCCAAGTCAGTGGAAAACTGTTTTTT.

This sequence joins TRBV21-1 and TRBJ2-7; TRBD2 reflects the table's D call only, with no check against the DNA. TRBV21-1 is tagged as a pseudogene. The CDR3 consists of 15 residues. The CDR3: CASSTAGKPSYEQYV. CDR3 bases: TGTGCCAGCAGCACGGCGGGGAAGCCATCCTACGAGCAGTACGTC.

This clonotype came up a few times. This chain links TRBV10-3 with TRBJ2-5, with a tentative D call TRBD2 (5 bases). Trimming removed 5 bases from V and 5 bases from J, with 15 bases in between. Germline CDR1 is ENHRY and CDR2 is SYGVKD. This CDR3 has 14 amino acids. CDR3 sequence reads: CAISNSEERETQYF. CDR3 in DNA: TGTGCCATCAGTAATTCTGAAGAGCGGGAGACCCAGTACTTC.

In its sample, this clonotype was seen a few times. The chain carries TRBV12-3 or TRBV12-4 and TRBJ2-7; 9 bases line up with TRBD1. With 0 bases clipped from V and 4 bases from J, the junction kept 1 base outside the gene matches. CDR3 length: 14 amino acids. Here the CDR3 DNA reads TGTGCCAGCAGTTTAGCCGGGACAGGGTACGAGCAGTACGTC. Protein sequence: CASSLAGTGYEQYV.

This clonotype was counted only a few times. V usage is TRBV12-3 or TRBV12-4 and J usage is TRBJ2-1; 10 bases line up with TRBD2. There are 12 residues in the CDR3. V trimming: 5 bases; J trimming: 15 bases; junction bases outside the gene matches: 7. The CDR3 region is CASSLQRGGPFF. DNA of the CDR3: TGTGCCAGCAGTCTACAGCGGGGGGGCCCGTTCTTC.

This sequence joins TRBV9 and TRBJ2-1; D possibly corresponds to TRBD1 (7 bases). Per the germline V gene, CDR1 is SGDLS and CDR2 is YYNGEE. Trimming removed 0 bases from V and 9 bases from J, with 16 bases in between. The CDR3 has 15 amino acids. The chain's CDR3 is CASSVGPGGQPEQFF. CDR3 sequence (DNA): TGTGCCAGCAGCGTAGGTCCAGGGGGGCAACCTGAGCAGTTCTTC.